Sequencing of this T cell receptor (beta chain) was carried out in a study of T-cell memory formation after mild COVID-19. In the study overall: Each donor largely had its own TCR clusters.

The CDR3 loop spans 14 amino acids. The V end lost 3 bases, the J end lost 2 bases, and 11 bases lay between the germline ends. In germline, CDR1 is LGHNA, CDR2 YSLEER. The TCR alpha and TCR beta cDNA libraries, bearing sample barcodes and UMIs, were generated by 5'RACE using constant-segment primers. TCRdb re-called the 5' RACE reads with MiXCR, one entry per CDR3 protein. Of about 320,000 distinct CDR3 sequences in the sample, around an eighth were seen once. Only a few counts were recorded for this clonotype. Antigen: not known. Study findings and constraints: Contracting CD8+ clones were enriched in EMRA, CD4+ mainly in CM and EM. Pre-infection memory contained some responding clones, which suggested that cross-reactive memory had joined.

The receptor was derived from a young man who had mild COVID-19 (a few samples of this study predate the infection). Cell type and time point are not known. The sequenced material came from PBMCs or a T cell subset sorted from them (not recorded which). This rearrangement joins TRBV4-3 to TRBJ2-7; D possibly uses TRBD1 or TRBD2 (7 bases each). The CDR3 DNA follows: TGCGCCAGCAGCCAGGGAGGGGGCACCTACGAGCAGTACTTC. This gives the protein CASSQGGGTYEQYF.